The present TCR beta chain was sequenced within a study of blood T cell repertoires in COVID-19. Whole-study context: The study drew acute and convalescent COVID-19 samples from the United States, Italy and Spain.

Clinical history reported by participants formed the basis on which cohorts were assigned. Two negative PCRs, clearance, or symptom resolution characterized the recovered Cohort 3 donors. CDR1 SGHRS and CDR2 YFSETQ come from the germline V gene. CDR3 size: 17 residues. The V and J ends lost 3 bases and 0 bases, in that order; junction bases with no gene match: 6. In the authors' workflow: Reference gene primers were amplified, and this amplification served to estimate nucleated cell counts. Data came from immunoSEQ multiplex PCR; TCRdb stores just in-frame clones and leaves some out. The V and J calls and the clone size are those of that table, but D and trimming were determined from the DNA. The sample has fewer than 300,000 clones; 85% are singletons.

The TCR sequence derives from a woman between 45 and 60 years old who had recovered from COVID-19. Sequencing was done on a sample of PBMCs or T cells enriched from blood (not recorded which). This rearrangement joins TRBV5-1 to TRBJ1-4; 9 positions match TRBD1. DNA for the CDR3: TGCGCCAGCAGCTCTTCGGGACAGGGCGCAACTAATGAAAAACTGTTTTTT. Its protein product is CASSSSGQGATNEKLFF.